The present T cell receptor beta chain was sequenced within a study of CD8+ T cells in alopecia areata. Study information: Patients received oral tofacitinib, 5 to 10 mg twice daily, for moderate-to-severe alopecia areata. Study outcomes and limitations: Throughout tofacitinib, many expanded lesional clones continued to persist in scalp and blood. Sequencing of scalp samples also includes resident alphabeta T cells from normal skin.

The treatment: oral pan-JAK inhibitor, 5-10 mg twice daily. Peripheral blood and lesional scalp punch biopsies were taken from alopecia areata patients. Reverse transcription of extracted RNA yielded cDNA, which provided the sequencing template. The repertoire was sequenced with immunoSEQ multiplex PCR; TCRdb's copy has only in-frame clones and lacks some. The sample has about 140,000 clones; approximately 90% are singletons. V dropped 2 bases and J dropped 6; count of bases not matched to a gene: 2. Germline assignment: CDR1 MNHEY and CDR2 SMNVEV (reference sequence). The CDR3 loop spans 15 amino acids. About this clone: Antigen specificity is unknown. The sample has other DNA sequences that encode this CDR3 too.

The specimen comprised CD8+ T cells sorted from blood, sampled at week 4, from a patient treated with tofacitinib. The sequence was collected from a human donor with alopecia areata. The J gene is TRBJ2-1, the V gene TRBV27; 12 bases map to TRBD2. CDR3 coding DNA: TGTGCCAGCAGTTTACTAGCGGGAGGGCCCAATGAGCAGTTCTTC. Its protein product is CASSLLAGGPNEQFF.